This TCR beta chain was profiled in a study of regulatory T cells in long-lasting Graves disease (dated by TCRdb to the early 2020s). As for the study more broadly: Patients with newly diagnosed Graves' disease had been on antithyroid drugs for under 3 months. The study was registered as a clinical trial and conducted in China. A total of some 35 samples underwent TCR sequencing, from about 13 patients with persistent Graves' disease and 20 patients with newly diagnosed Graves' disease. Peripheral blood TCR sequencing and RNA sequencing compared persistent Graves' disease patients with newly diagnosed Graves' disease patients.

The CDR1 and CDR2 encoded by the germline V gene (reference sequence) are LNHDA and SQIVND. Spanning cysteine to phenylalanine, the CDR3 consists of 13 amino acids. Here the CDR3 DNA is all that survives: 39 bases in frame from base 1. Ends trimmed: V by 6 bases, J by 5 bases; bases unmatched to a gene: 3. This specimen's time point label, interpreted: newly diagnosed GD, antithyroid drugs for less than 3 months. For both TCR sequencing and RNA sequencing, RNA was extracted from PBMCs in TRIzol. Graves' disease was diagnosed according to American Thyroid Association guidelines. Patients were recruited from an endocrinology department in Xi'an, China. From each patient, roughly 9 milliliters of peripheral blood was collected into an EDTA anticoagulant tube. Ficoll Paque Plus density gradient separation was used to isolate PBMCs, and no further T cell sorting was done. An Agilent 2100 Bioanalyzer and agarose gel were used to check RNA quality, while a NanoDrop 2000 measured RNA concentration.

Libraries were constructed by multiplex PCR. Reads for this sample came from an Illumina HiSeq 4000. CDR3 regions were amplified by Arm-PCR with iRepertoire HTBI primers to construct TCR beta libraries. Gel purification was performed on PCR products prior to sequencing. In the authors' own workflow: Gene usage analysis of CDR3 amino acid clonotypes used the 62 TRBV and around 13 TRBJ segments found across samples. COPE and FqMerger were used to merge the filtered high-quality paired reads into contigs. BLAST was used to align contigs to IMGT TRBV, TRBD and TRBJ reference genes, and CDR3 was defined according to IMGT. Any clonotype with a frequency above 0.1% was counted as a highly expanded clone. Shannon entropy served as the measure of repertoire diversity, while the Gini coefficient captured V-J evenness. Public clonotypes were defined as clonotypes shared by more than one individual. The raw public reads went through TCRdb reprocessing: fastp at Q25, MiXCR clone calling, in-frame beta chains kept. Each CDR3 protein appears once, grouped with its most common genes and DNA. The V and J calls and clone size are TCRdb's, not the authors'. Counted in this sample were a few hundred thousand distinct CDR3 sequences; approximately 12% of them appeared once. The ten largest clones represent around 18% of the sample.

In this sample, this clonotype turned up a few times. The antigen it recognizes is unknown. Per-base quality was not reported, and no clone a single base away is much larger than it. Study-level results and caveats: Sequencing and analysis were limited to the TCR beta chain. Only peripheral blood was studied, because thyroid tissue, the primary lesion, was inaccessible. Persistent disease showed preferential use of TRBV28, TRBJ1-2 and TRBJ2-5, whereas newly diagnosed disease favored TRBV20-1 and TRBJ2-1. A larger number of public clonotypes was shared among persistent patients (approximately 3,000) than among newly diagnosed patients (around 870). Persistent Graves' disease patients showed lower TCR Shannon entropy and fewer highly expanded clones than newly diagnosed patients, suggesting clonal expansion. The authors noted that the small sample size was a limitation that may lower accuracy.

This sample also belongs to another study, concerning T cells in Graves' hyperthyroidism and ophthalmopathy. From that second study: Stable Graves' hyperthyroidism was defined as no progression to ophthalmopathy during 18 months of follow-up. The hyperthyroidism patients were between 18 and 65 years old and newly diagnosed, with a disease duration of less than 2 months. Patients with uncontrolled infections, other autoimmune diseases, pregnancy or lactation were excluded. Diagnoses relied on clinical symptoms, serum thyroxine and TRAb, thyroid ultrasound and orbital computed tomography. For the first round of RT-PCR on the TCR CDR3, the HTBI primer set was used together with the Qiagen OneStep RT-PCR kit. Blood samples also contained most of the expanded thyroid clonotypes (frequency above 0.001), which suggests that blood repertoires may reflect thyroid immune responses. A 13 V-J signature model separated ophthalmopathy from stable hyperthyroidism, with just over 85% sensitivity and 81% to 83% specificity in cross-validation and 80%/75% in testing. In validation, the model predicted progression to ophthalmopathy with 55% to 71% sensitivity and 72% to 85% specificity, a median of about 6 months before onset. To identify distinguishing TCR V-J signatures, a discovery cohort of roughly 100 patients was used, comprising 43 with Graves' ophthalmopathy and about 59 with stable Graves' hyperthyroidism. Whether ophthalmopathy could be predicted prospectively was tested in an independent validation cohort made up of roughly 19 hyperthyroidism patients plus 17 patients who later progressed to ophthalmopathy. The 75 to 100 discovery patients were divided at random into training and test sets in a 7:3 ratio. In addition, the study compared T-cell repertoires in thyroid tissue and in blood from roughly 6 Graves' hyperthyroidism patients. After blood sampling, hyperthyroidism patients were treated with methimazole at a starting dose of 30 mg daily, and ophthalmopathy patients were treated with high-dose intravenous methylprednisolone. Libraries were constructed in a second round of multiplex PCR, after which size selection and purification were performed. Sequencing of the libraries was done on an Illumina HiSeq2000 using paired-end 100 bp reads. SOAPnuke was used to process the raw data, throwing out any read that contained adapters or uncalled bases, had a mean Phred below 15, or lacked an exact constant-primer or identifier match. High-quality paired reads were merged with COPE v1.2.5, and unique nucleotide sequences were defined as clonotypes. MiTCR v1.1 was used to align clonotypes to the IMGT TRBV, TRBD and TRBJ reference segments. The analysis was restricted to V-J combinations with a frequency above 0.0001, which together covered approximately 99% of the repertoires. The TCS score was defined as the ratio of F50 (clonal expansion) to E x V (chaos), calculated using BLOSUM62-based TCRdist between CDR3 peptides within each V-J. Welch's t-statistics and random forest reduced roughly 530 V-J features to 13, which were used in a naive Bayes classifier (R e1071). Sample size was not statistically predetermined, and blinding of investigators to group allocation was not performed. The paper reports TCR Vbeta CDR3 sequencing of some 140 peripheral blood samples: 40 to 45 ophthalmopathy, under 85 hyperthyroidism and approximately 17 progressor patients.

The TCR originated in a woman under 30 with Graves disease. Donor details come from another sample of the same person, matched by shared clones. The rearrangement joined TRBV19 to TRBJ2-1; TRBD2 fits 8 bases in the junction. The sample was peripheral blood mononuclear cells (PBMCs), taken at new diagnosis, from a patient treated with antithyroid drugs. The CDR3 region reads CASRISGDNEQFF. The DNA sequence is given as TGTGCCAGTAGGATTAGCGGGGACAATGAGCAGTTCTTC. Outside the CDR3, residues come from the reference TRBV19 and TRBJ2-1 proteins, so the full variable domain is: DGGITQSPKYLFRKEGQNVTLSCEQNLNHDAMYWYRQDPGQGLRLIYYSQIVNDFQKGDIAEGYSVSREKKESFPLTVTSAQKNPTAFYLCASRISGDNEQFFGPGTRLTVL.